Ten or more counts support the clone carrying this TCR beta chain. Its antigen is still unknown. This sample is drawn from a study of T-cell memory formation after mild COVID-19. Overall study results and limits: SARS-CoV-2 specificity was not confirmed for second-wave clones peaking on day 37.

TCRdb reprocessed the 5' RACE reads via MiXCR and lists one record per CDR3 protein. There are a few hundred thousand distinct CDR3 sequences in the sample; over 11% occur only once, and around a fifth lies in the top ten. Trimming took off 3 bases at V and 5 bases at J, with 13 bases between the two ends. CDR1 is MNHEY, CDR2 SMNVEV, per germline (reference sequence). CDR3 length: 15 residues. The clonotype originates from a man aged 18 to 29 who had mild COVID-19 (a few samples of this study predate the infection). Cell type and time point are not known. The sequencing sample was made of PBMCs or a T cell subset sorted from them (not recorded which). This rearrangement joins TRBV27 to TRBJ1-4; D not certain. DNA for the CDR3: TGTGCCAGCAGTTTCATGCCAGACCGAAATGAAAAACTGTTTTTT. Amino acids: CASSFMPDRNEKLFF.